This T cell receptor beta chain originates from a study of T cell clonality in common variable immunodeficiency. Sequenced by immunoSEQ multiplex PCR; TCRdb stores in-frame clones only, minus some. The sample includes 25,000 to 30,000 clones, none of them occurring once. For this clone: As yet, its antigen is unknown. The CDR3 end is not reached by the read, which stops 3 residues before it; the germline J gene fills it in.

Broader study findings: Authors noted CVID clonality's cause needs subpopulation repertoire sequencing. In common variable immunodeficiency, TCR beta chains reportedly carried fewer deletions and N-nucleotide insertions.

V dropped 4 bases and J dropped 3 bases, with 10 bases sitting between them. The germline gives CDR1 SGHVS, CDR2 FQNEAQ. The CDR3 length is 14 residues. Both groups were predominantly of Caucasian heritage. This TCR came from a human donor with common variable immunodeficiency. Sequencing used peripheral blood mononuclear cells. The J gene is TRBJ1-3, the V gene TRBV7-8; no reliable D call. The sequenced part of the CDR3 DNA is TGTGCCAGCAGCTCGCTGACTCGTGGAAACACC. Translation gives CASSSLTRGNT. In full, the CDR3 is CASSSLTRGNTIYF. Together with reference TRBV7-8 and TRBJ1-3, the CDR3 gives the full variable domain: GAGVSQSPRYKVAKRGQDVALRCDPISGHVSLFWYQQALGQGPEFLTYFQNEAQLDKSGLPSDRFFAERPEGSVSTLKIQRTQQEDSAVYLCASSSLTRGNTIYFGEGSWLTVV.